This T cell receptor (beta chain) was obtained from a study of T cell repertoires in cytomegalovirus infection. Study details: Shared public TCR beta signatures pointed to both CMV infection and a matching HLA type.

This CDR3 contains 15 residues. Germline V gene sequence: CDR1 SQVTM, CDR2 ANQGSEA. The V end lost 6 bases, the J end lost 0 bases, and 17 bases lay between the germline ends. Each CDR3 protein is one row after TCRdb ran MiXCR on the reads. The repertoire holds 100,000 or so distinct CDR3 sequences, with more than 15% as singletons. This clonotype was detected only a few times. The TCR comes from a human donor in good health (CMV status not recorded). Some clones in this sample may be carry-over from other donors' samples. The chain is built from TRBV29-1 and TRBJ1-1; tentatively, D is TRBD1 (6 bases). The specimen was PBMCs. CDR3 in amino acids: CSVAPGRGMNTEAFF. CDR3 nucleotides: TGCAGCGTGGCCCCAGGCAGGGGAATGAACACTGAAGCTTTCTTT.